A selection of T cell receptor beta chains follows, all from one sample in a study of Graves' ophthalmopathy and Graves' hyperthyroidism. Via MiXCR, TCRdb re-called the multiplex PCR reads, giving one row per CDR3 protein. The sample consists of almost 750,000 distinct CDR3 sequences, roughly two fifths of them appearing once. What was sequenced was peripheral blood. These receptors were taken from an adult man with Graves' ophthalmopathy. Both conserved end residues are part of each CDR3. D genes are given only for firm matches. Some rows mark clone size as missing; the rest say once, few, many or name a class of expanded clone.

J gene,D gene,clone size,V gene,CDR3 DNA,CDR3 protein
TRBJ1-2,.,.,TRBV20-1,TGCAGTGCGGTTGCGCGGGATCGCTATGGCTACACCTTC,CSAVARDRYGYTF
TRBJ1-1,TRBD1,many,TRBV7-3,TGTGCCAGCAGTCAGACAGGGTCAACTGAAGCTTTCTTT,CASSQTGSTEAFF
TRBJ2-2,.,.,TRBV25-1,TGTGCCAGCAGTGAAGGTGGCAGAGGCTCTGGAAACACCGGGGAGCTGTTTTTT,CASSEGGRGSGNTGELFF
TRBJ2-1,TRBD1,.,TRBV11-1,TGTGCCAGCAGCGTACCGGGACAGGGGGCATCCGGAGAGCAGTTCTTC,CASSVPGQGASGEQFF
TRBJ2-6,TRBD1,few,TRBV7-9,TGTGCCAGCTTCGGACAGGGGATCTCTGGGGCCAACGTCCTGACTTTC,CASFGQGISGANVLTF
TRBJ2-7,.,many,TRBV7-8,TGTGCCAGCAGCCCCCAGACAGGAACCCTCTCCTACGAGCAGTACTTC,CASSPQTGTLSYEQYF
TRBJ1-6,.,few,TRBV10-2,TGCGCCAGCAGCCAAGATAGGTTCGGGAATTCACCCCTCCACTTT,CASSQDRFGNSPLHF
TRBJ2-7,.,.,TRBV14,TGTGCCAGCAGCCCCTCAGACAGGTCGACCTACGAGCAGTACTTC,CASSPSDRSTYEQYF
TRBJ2-3,.,few,TRBV25-1,TGTGCCAGCAGTGAATTTCTCGCCAGCACAGATACGCAGTATTTT,CASSEFLASTDTQYF
TRBJ1-2,.,.,TRBV29-1,TGCACCTTACTGGGCTATGGCTACACCTTC,CTLLGYGYTF
TRBJ1-5,.,few,TRBV24-1,TGTGCCAGCAGATCATATACAGGGAACAATCAGCCCCAGCATTTT,CASRSYTGNNQPQHF
TRBJ1-4,.,once,TRBV20-1,TGCAGTGCTAGAGAGTGGGATGAAAAACTGTTTTTT,CSAREWDEKLFF
TRBJ1-2,TRBD1,.,TRBV6-5,TGTGCCAGCAGTGCGACAGGGGGCTTGGACTATGGCCACACCTTC,CASSATGGLDYGHTF
TRBJ2-6,TRBD1,.,TRBV5-1,TGCGCCAGCAGCCCCGGGACAGGGGTTTTCTCTGGGGCCAACGTCCTGACTTTC,CASSPGTGVFSGANVLTF
TRBJ2-7,.,.,TRBV19,TGTGCCAGTAGTATGACACTGGTTCTCTCCTACGGGCAGTACTTC,CASSMTLVLSYGQYF
TRBJ2-5,TRBD2,few,TRBV20-1,TGCAGTGCTAGACAACTAGCGGAGGACCAAGAGACCCAGTACTTC,CSARQLAEDQETQYF
TRBJ1-4,.,.,TRBV10-3,TGTGCCATCAGTACGACTAGCGGGAATGAAAAACTGTTTTTT,CAISTTSGNEKLFF
TRBJ2-7,.,few,TRBV6-5,TGTGCCAGCAGGGGCGACAGCGGATCCTACGAGCAGTACTTC,CASRGDSGSYEQYF
TRBJ1-5,.,.,TRBV10-3,TGTGCCATCAGCGAAGGGGCAGGGGATCAGCCCCAGCATTTT,CAISEGAGDQPQHF
TRBJ1-5,.,.,TRBV7-9,TGTGCCAGCAGCTCTGAGGGATGGTATCAGCCCCAACATTTT,CASSSEGWYQPQHF
TRBJ1-1,TRBD1,many,TRBV7-9,TGTGCCAGCAGCCCCGGGAAGGGGGCTGGGGGCACTGAAGCTTTCTTT,CASSPGKGAGGTEAFF
TRBJ1-1,TRBD1,.,TRBV20-1,TGCAGTGCTACGGGACAGCAGAACACTGAAGCTTTCTTT,CSATGQQNTEAFF
TRBJ1-4,.,.,TRBV29-1,TGCAGCGTTGCGGGGTCCTCGTGGACTAATGAAAAACTGTTTTTT,CSVAGSSWTNEKLFF
TRBJ2-7,TRBD2,.,TRBV7-9,TGTGCCAGCAGCTTAGCAGGCGGGAGATTCCACGAGCAGTACTTC,CASSLAGGRFHEQYF
TRBJ1-2,.,few,TRBV7-2,TGTGCCAGCAGCTTAGGCCCGATCAACTATGGCTACACCTTC,CASSLGPINYGYTF
TRBJ2-2,.,.,TRBV19,TGTGCCAGTAGTATTCCGGTAAACACCGGGGAGCTGTTTTTT,CASSIPVNTGELFF
TRBJ2-2,TRBD2,.,TRBV20-1,TGCAGTGCAGGACTAGCGGGGCAGAACACCGGGGAGCTGTTTTTT,CSAGLAGQNTGELFF
TRBJ1-2,.,many,TRBV5-8,TGTGCCAGCAGCTTGACAGGTACCTATGGCTACACCTTC,CASSLTGTYGYTF
TRBJ2-5,.,few,TRBV9,TGTGCCAGCAGCGTAGGAGTGGGCAAAGAGACCCAGTACTTC,CASSVGVGKETQYF
TRBJ2-7,TRBD1,few,TRBV20-1,TGCAGTGCTAGAGATGGACAGGGGGATCCCTACGAGCAGTACTTC,CSARDGQGDPYEQYF
TRBJ1-2,.,few,TRBV19,TGTGCCAGTACCCCAGTCTCCATCGTGGATGGCTACACCTTC,CASTPVSIVDGYTF
TRBJ2-7,.,.,TRBV6-1,TGTGCCAGCAGTTTATCCGGGGATTACTACGAGCAGTACTTC,CASSLSGDYYEQYF
TRBJ2-6,TRBD1,many,TRBV7-9,TGTGCCAGCAGCTCTGGACAGGGCTCCGGGGCCAACGTCCTGACTTTC,CASSSGQGSGANVLTF
TRBJ1-2,TRBD1,few,TRBV10-3,TGTGCCAGCAGTTACTCGACAGGGGCAACCTATGGCTACACCTTC,CASSYSTGATYGYTF
TRBJ2-7,TRBD1,.,TRBV11-3,TGTGCCAGCAACGGACAGGGGCTCGATGAGCAGTACTTC,CASNGQGLDEQYF
TRBJ2-5,TRBD1,once,TRBV7-2,TGTGCCTGGAGTGAGGCAGGGGGTATTTGGGAGACCCAGTACTTC,CAWSEAGGIWETQYF
TRBJ2-5,TRBD1,.,TRBV2,TGTGCCAGCAGCTGGGACAGGGGGGCCCAGTACTTC,CASSWDRGAQYF
TRBJ1-6,.,.,TRBV7-2,TGTGTCAGCAGCCACGACGGACGGCTCACCTCACCCCTCCACTTT,CVSSHDGRLTSPLHF
TRBJ2-7,.,.,TRBV11-2,TGTGCCAGCAGCTCCGGGGCCGGGAGTACCAGCGAGCAGTACTTC,CASSSGAGSTSEQYF
TRBJ2-2,TRBD1,.,TRBV25-1,TGTGCCAGCAGCTTGGTGGGACAGGGGGCGGACACCGGGGAGCTGTTTTTT,CASSLVGQGADTGELFF
TRBJ2-5,.,.,TRBV25-1,TGTGCCAGCAGCTTAGGAGGGAACTCCTACGGGCAGTACTTC,CASSLGGNSYGQYF
TRBJ2-7,.,.,TRBV24-1,TGTGCCACCAGTGATCGAGTAGCGGAAGTGTACGAGCAGTACTTC,CATSDRVAEVYEQYF
TRBJ1-2,.,.,TRBV7-2,TGTGCCAGCAGCTTAGATTACCGGGGCTACACCTTC,CASSLDYRGYTF
TRBJ1-3,.,.,TRBV28,TGTGCCGCGGGTCCTGGAAACACCATATATTTT,CAAGPGNTIYF